This T cell receptor (beta chain) was identified in a study of blood T cell repertoires in COVID-19. The method was immunoSEQ multiplex PCR; TCRdb's version includes in-frame clones alone and lacks a portion of them. Among 110,000 or so clones listed, about 88% were seen once. The CDR3 consists of 12 residues. The germline CDR1 and CDR2 sequences are MNHEY and SVGEGT. V gave up 2 bases and J gave up 12 bases, with 11 bases separating them. V usage is TRBV6-2 or TRBV6-3 and J usage is TRBJ2-1; D unresolved. This clonotype was sampled from a woman in her 70s who had recovered from COVID-19. Sequenced sample: peripheral blood. CDR3 amino acids: CASSYEYRGQFF. In nucleotides, the CDR3 is TGTGCCAGCAGTTACGAGTACCGCGGGCAGTTCTTC.